A selection of T cell receptor beta chains follows, all from one sample in a study of cytomegalovirus exposure and HLA in healthy donors. The assay was immunoSEQ multiplex PCR, and TCRdb's table has in-frame clones only and misses some. Among 45,000 to 65,000 clones, 75% to 90% were seen once, and the ten largest hold around 16%. Sequenced: PBMCs. These receptors originate from a woman younger than 35 in good health and CMV-seronegative. Each CDR3 is given with its conserved first and last residue. The D gene is left open where the match is weak. The size field is filled for only some rows; it gives once, few, many or a size class.

d_call	clone_size	v_call	j_call	cdr3_nt	cdr3_aa
TRBD1	-	TRBV6-1	TRBJ2-7	TGTGCCAGCAGTGGGCAGGGGGCGACCTACGAGCAGTACTTC	CASSGQGATYEQYF
-	once	TRBV4-3	TRBJ2-3	TGCGCCAGCAGCCAAGATGGCAGGAGCACAGATACGCAGTATTTT	CASSQDGRSTDTQYF
-	-	TRBV6-5	TRBJ1-5	TGTGCCAGCAGCCACACCGGCAATCAGCCCCAGCATTTT	CASSHTGNQPQHF
TRBD2	-	TRBV7-3	TRBJ2-3	TGTGCCAGCAGCTCGGGACTAGCGGGGGCCGGAGGTACGCAGTATTTT	CASSSGLAGAGGTQYF
TRBD2	-	TRBV4-1	TRBJ2-7	TGCGCCAGCAGCCAAGACGGCGGGGGGAGGTACGAGCAGTACTTC	CASSQDGGGRYEQYF
-	-	TRBV7-9	TRBJ1-5	TGTGCCAGCAGCCAAGGCGGGTTTCCCCAGCATTTT	CASSQGGFPQHF
TRBD2	-	TRBV18	TRBJ2-7	TGTGCCAGCTCACATACTAGCGCTAGAGGCTCCTACGAGCAGTACTTC	CASSHTSARGSYEQYF
-	-	TRBV30	TRBJ2-3	TGTGCCTGCCTCGAAACAGGGGATACGCAGTATTTT	CACLETGDTQYF
TRBD1	-	TRBV6-6	TRBJ1-6	TGTGCCAGCAGTTACTCGGGACAGGGGGAGAATTCACCCCTCCACTTT	CASSYSGQGENSPLHF
-	-	TRBV5-1	TRBJ2-1	TGCGCCAGCAGCAGAGGCAATGAGCAGTTCTTC	CASSRGNEQFF
TRBD2	-	TRBV27	TRBJ2-7	TGTGCCAGCAGTTTAATGGGCGGGGGGAATCTCTACGAGCAGTACTTC	CASSLMGGGNLYEQYF
-	-	TRBV25-1	TRBJ2-7	TGTGCCAGCAGGGACTATGGCTACGAGCAGTACTTC	CASRDYGYEQYF
-	-	TRBV6-1	TRBJ2-2	TGTGCCAGCACGGGTACCGGGGAGCTGTTTTTT	CASTGTGELFF
-	-	TRBV7-9	TRBJ1-4	TGTGCCAGCAGCCCCAGGGAGGGGACTAATGAAAAACTGTTTTTT	CASSPREGTNEKLFF
TRBD1	-	TRBV9	TRBJ1-2	TGTGCCAGCAGCGCGACCGGGACAGAGCAATACTATGGCTACACCTTC	CASSATGTEQYYGYTF
TRBD2	-	TRBV19	TRBJ2-7	TGTGCCAGTAGTGTGGGAGCTAGCGGGGCCTACGAGCAGTACTTC	CASSVGASGAYEQYF
TRBD2	-	TRBV4-3	TRBJ2-7	TGCGCCAGCAGCCAAGCGGGGGGAACTAGCGGAACCTACGAGCAGTACTTC	CASSQAGGTSGTYEQYF
TRBD1	-	TRBV6-6	TRBJ2-1	TGTGCCAGCAGTCCTCGGACAGGGGGGCGGAATGAGCAGTTCTTC	CASSPRTGGRNEQFF
-	-	TRBV9	TRBJ2-7	TGTGCCAGCAGCGTCTTAGACAGGACCTCGGACGAGCAGTACTTC	CASSVLDRTSDEQYF
-	few	TRBV5-1	TRBJ1-2	TGCGCCAGCAGCCCAGGGATCGGGAGTACGTATGGCTACACCTTC	CASSPGIGSTYGYTF
-	-	TRBV28	TRBJ2-1	TGTGCCAGCAGTCCCCTAGCAGCGGGTACCTCCTACAATGAGCAGTTCTTC	CASSPLAAGTSYNEQFF
TRBD1	-	TRBV13	TRBJ1-2	TGTGCCAGCAGCTTTACAGGGGTTCTTGGCTACACCTTC	CASSFTGVLGYTF
TRBD2	-	TRBV5-1	TRBJ2-7	TGCGCCAGCAGCTTGGCCGGATGGACTAGACGTAGCGAGCAGTACTTC	CASSLAGWTRRSEQYF
TRBD2	-	TRBV23-1	TRBJ2-7	TGCGCCAGCAGTCAGTCTTGCCCCGGACTAGCCTACGAGCAGTACTTC	CASSQSCPGLAYEQYF
TRBD1	-	TRBV10-3	TRBJ1-2	TGTGCCATCAGTGCGGGACAGCTCTATGGCTACACCTTC	CAISAGQLYGYTF
-	-	TRBV7-2	TRBJ1-4	TGTGCCAGCAGCTTAGGTTTAGGCAGGGCGGAAAAACTGTTTTTT	CASSLGLGRAEKLFF
TRBD2	-	TRBV7-2	TRBJ2-1	TGTGCCAGCAGCTGGGGACTAGTCATCAATGAGCAGTTCTTC	CASSWGLVINEQFF
TRBD2	-	TRBV28	TRBJ2-7	TGTGCCAGCAGATTAGGGGAGGGTTACGAGCAGTACTTC	CASRLGEGYEQYF
-	-	TRBV2	TRBJ1-5	TGTGCCAGCACGACAGGCAATCAGCCCCAGCATTTT	CASTTGNQPQHF
TRBD2	-	TRBV4-1	TRBJ2-2	TGCGCCAGCAGCCAAGATCCTAGCGGGACGAACACCGGGGAGCTGTTTTTT	CASSQDPSGTNTGELFF
-	-	TRBV6-5	TRBJ1-2	TGTGCCAGCAGTTACTCGGCAGTATCCTATGGCTACACCTTC	CASSYSAVSYGYTF
-	-	TRBV28	TRBJ2-7	TGTGCCACCCGAACCGGGTCCGCCTACGAGCAGTACTTC	CATRTGSAYEQYF
-	-	TRBV5-4	TRBJ1-1	TGTGCCAGCAGCTTGAGTGGGGCCCCGAACACTGAAGCTTTCTTT	CASSLSGAPNTEAFF
TRBD1	-	TRBV6-5	TRBJ2-7	TGTGCCACCGCCGACAGGGATTACGAGCAGTACTTC	CATADRDYEQYF
TRBD2	-	TRBV23-1	TRBJ2-7	TGCGCCAGCAGTCGGCCGACCGCTAGCGGGGGATCCTCCTACGAGCAGTACTTC	CASSRPTASGGSSYEQYF
TRBD2	-	TRBV25-1	TRBJ2-7	TGTGCCAGCAGTTTGGGGGGGGGCGAGCAGTACTTC	CASSLGGGEQYF
TRBD1	-	TRBV5-5	TRBJ2-7	TGTGCCAGCAGCGGAAACAGGGGTAGGAACGAGCAGTACTTC	CASSGNRGRNEQYF
TRBD1	-	TRBV29-1	TRBJ1-3	TGCAGCGTTGAGGACAGGCGCTCCTCTGGAAACACCATATATTTT	CSVEDRRSSGNTIYF
TRBD1	-	TRBV18	TRBJ2-7	TGTGCCAGCTCACCAGGACAGGGGAGCGAGCAGTACTTC	CASSPGQGSEQYF
-	-	TRBV30	TRBJ2-2	TGTGCCTGGTCTCTCAACACCGGGGAGCTGTTTTTT	CAWSLNTGELFF